This T cell receptor (beta chain) emerged from a study of T cell changes during pregnancy in multiple sclerosis. Repertoires were generated with immunoSEQ multiplex PCR, while TCRdb's copy carries only in-frame clones and drops some. Among about 44,000 clones listed, approximately 90% were seen once. The CDR3 has 14 residues. Germline V lookup: CDR1 MNHNY, CDR2 SVGAGI (reference sequence). Trimming shortened V by 7 bases and J by 3 bases, and 13 bases separated the two germline ends. Sequenced material: CD4+ T cells from peripheral blood mononuclear cells, taken in the third trimester of pregnancy. The rearrangement joins TRBV6-6 to TRBJ1-5, with a possible D match to TRBD1 (5 bases). This sequence was found in a female donor with multiple sclerosis, enrolled in a pregnancy study. The CDR3 is CASTRGGDNQPQHF. The CDR3 region has the DNA TGTGCCAGCACGCGGGGGGGGGACAATCAGCCCCAGCATTTT.